Shown below are 29 T cell receptor beta chains from a single sample sequenced in a study of blood T cell repertoires in COVID-19. Clones were read by immunoSEQ multiplex PCR, and TCRdb kept only the in-frame ones, dropping some. The sample consists of 450,000 or so clones, roughly nine tenths of them appearing once. Sequencing was performed on peripheral blood. These receptors were collected from a man between 18 and 29 years old with COVID-19, enrolled during active disease.

Of note for this clone: Other DNA sequences in this specimen translate into the identical CDR3. The chain combines TRBV6-5 with TRBJ1-1; a weak D match, TRBD1 (5 bases). CDR1 is MNHEY, CDR2 SVGAGI, per germline. CDR3 length: 13 amino acids. V lost 6 bases, J lost 4 bases, and 12 bases lay in between. The CDR3 region is CASSLGQGTEAFF. CDR3 in DNA: TGTGCCAGCAGCCTGGGGCAGGGCACTGAAGCTTTCTTT.

The gene calls are TRBV27 and TRBJ2-1, with no clear D. CDR1 and CDR2 from the germline V gene are MNHEY and SMNVEV (reference sequence). V lost 2 bases, J lost 5 bases, and 13 bases lay in between. This CDR3 comprises 15 residues. The CDR3 DNA follows: TGTGCCAGCAGTTTACTCGCACTTGACAACAATGAGCAGTTCTTC. Its translation is CASSLLALDNNEQFF.

The CDR3 coding sequence is TGTGCCAGCAGCTTAGAATTTGGCAGAAATCAGCCCCAGCATTTT. The encoded protein is CASSLEFGRNQPQHF. The rearrangement uses TRBV7-2 and TRBJ1-5; D is undetermined. Trimming cost V 1 base and J 4 bases, with 11 bases left between them. The CDR3 sequence is 15 residues long. Germline V gene lookup returns CDR1 SGHTA and CDR2 FQGNSA.

The chain employs TRBV29-1 and TRBJ1-2, with no clear D. Germline loops: CDR1 SQVTM, CDR2 ANQGSEA. The V gene lost 0 bases and the J gene lost 8 bases, with 7 bases spanning the gap. The CDR3 spans 11 residues. CDR3 DNA sequence: TGCAGCGTTGAAGATCCTGGCGGCTACACCTTC. This encodes CSVEDPGGYTF.

The chain employs TRBV3-1 (or the pseudogene TRBV3-2) and TRBJ1-3; D gene uncertain. The CDR3 runs to 13 residues. The V gene's germline CDR1 is LGHDT and CDR2 YNNKEL (reference sequence). Deletions cut 4 bases from V and 4 bases from J, with 8 bases between. This CDR3 reads CASSPDGGNTIYF. CDR3 nucleotide sequence: TGTGCCAGCAGCCCCGACGGGGGAAACACCATATATTTT.

The chain links TRBV12-2 to TRBJ1-5; the table gives TRBD1 as D, unverified against the DNA. TRBV12-2 is annotated as a pseudogene. The CDR3 has 14 amino acids. DNA of the CDR3: TGTGCAAGTCGCTCGACAGGGGAAAGTCAGCCCCAGCATTTT. It codes for CASRSTGESQPQHF.

The rearrangement uses TRBV5-6 and TRBJ2-3, with unresolved D. This CDR3 contains 13 residues. Germline loops: CDR1 SGHDT, CDR2 YYEEEE. Trimming left V 2 bases short and J 0 bases short, with 4 bases between. The CDR3 reads CASSFGSTDTQYF. Written as DNA, the CDR3 is TGTGCCAGCAGCTTCGGTAGCACAGATACGCAGTATTTT.

In this sample, this clone turned up a few times. The chain joins TRBV27 to TRBJ1-1; D is perhaps TRBD1 (5 bases). Germline V gene lookup returns CDR1 MNHEY and CDR2 SMNVEV (reference sequence). This CDR3 region has 15 residues. The V gene lost 6 bases and the J gene lost 7 bases, with 21 bases spanning the gap. The CDR3 DNA reads TGTGCCAGCAGGAGCGAAACTGGGGGAGGGATTGAAGCTTTCTTT. It specifies CASRSETGGGIEAFF.

The chain carries TRBV4-2 and TRBJ2-4; D is perhaps TRBD2 (6 bases). The CDR3 extends over 16 amino acids. Germline CDR1 is LGHNA and CDR2 is YNFKEQ. Trimming pared 1 base from V and 5 bases from J, leaving 15 bases between. This CDR3 reads CASSQVVGGWENIQYF. The DNA of the CDR3 is TGTGCCAGCAGCCAAGTCGTCGGAGGGTGGGAAAACATTCAGTACTTC.

The chain's CDR3 is CASSLRQGIYEQYF. For the CDR3, the DNA is TGTGCCAGCAGCCTGAGACAGGGGATCTACGAGCAGTACTTC. V is TRBV3-1 (or the pseudogene TRBV3-2) and J is TRBJ2-7; 8 bases agree with TRBD1. The CDR3 has 14 amino acids. The trim removed 4 bases at V and 3 bases at J, leaving 5 bases unmatched. CDR1 is LGHDT and CDR2 is YNNKEL in the germline V gene (reference sequence).

V is TRBV6-5 and J is TRBJ2-1; 10 nucleotides match TRBD2. Germline V gene lookup returns CDR1 MNHEY and CDR2 SVGAGI. The CDR3 length is 15 residues. V shed 2 bases and J 8 bases; nucleotides not matched to a gene: 6. The CDR3 spells CASSYRLAGVDEQFF. For the CDR3, the DNA is TGTGCCAGCAGTTACCGGCTAGCGGGAGTTGATGAGCAGTTCTTC.

J is TRBJ2-1 and V is TRBV5-1, with TRBD2 matching 9 bases. This CDR3 contains 18 residues. Trimming took 0 bases from V and 3 from J; bases not matched to a gene: 10. Germline loops: CDR1 SGHRS, CDR2 YFSETQ. CDR3 sequence: CASSLGYASGKNYNEQFF. The CDR3, as DNA: TGCGCCAGCAGCTTGGGTTATGCTAGCGGGAAAAACTACAATGAGCAGTTCTTC. The variable domain in full, with the rest retrieved from reference TRBV5-1 and TRBJ2-1, is KAGVTQTPRYLIKTRGQQVTLSCSPISGHRSVSWYQQTPGQGLQFLFEYFSETQRNKGNFPGRFSGRQFSNSRSEMNVSTLELGDSALYLCASSLGYASGKNYNEQFFGPGTRLTVL.

In its sample, this clone was seen a few times. The chain recombines TRBV30 with TRBJ2-7, with 8 bases lining up with TRBD1. The J segment lost 6 bases and the V segment lost 4 bases, leaving 11 bases of the junction unmatched. Germline CDR1 reads GTSNPN; CDR2 reads SVGIG (reference sequence). The CDR3 consists of 14 residues. The CDR3 DNA reads TGTGCCTGGAAAGCCGCGGACAGGGAAGTCGAGCAGTACTTC. Translated: CAWKAADREVEQYF.

This clone was picked up a small number of times. This chain links TRBV9 with TRBJ2-3; a possible D gene is TRBD1 (8 bases). The CDR3 sequence is 17 residues long. V was clipped by 4 bases and J by 4 bases, with 22 bases between them. The germline CDR1 and CDR2 sequences are SGDLS and YYNGEE. Here the CDR3 DNA reads TGTGCCAGCAGCCCCCAACTAGGACAGGGAGGGGCAGATACGCAGTATTTT. This encodes CASSPQLGQGGADTQYF.

V usage is TRBV21-1 and J usage is TRBJ2-5; the table's D call, TRBD2, has no DNA check behind it. TRBV21-1 is listed as a pseudogene. The CDR3 sequence is 19 residues long. This chain's CDR3 is CASSAQWTSGGRPQETQYF. The CDR3 nucleotides are TGTGCCAGCAGCGCCCAATGGACTAGCGGGGGGCGCCCTCAAGAGACCCAGTACTTC.

The gene calls are TRBV18 and TRBJ2-5; no clear D. The CDR3 sequence is 14 residues long. Germline assignment: CDR1 KGHSH and CDR2 LQKENI. V was clipped by 0 bases and J by 7 bases, with 12 bases between them. The CDR3 coding sequence is TGTGCCAGCTCACCACCCGTAGGTGGCGGGACCCAGTACTTC. Residues: CASSPPVGGGTQYF. Full variable domain (missing parts from reference TRBV18 and TRBJ2-5): NAGVMQNPRHLVRRRGQEARLRCSPMKGHSHVYWYRQLPEEGLKFMVYLQKENIIDESGMPKERFSAEFPKEGPSILRIQQVVRGDSAAYFCASSPPVGGGTQYFGPGTRLLVL.

The rearrangement uses TRBV2 and TRBJ2-3; TRBD1 agrees at 8 bases. This CDR3 is built from 14 residues. Germline CDR1 SNHLY, CDR2 FYNNEI. V shed 4 bases, J shed 2 bases, and the junction held 2 bases outside the gene matches. CDR3 sequence (DNA): TGTGCCAGCAGTGCGACAGGGGTCACAGATACGCAGTATTTT. Its translation is CASSATGVTDTQYF.

The rearrangement links TRBV29-1 to TRBJ2-5; 7 positions agree with TRBD1. Per the germline V gene, CDR1 is SQVTM and CDR2 is ANQGSEA. The CDR3 has 14 amino acids. The V gene end was trimmed by 5 bases and the J gene end by 5 bases; junction bases not matched to a gene: 11. The DNA for the CDR3 is TGCAGCGTTCAAACCAACAGGGGTGGGGAGACCCAGTACTTC. As protein: CSVQTNRGGETQYF.

The CDR3 sequence: CASGLVGARDEQYF. The DNA for the CDR3 is TGTGCTAGTGGTTTGGTGGGGGCTAGGGACGAGCAGTACTTC. The genes are TRBV12-5 and TRBJ2-7, with a weak D call TRBD1 (6 bases). Trimming took off 0 bases at V and 5 bases at J, with 11 bases between the two ends. Germline-derived CDR1 and CDR2 are LGHNT and FRNRAP. CDR3 length equals 14 residues.

The count of this clone is one. The rearrangement links TRBV30 to TRBJ1-2, with TRBD1 matching over 9 bases. The CDR3 spans 12 residues. The V and J ends lost 3 bases and 4 bases, in that order; junction bases with no gene match: 0. The germline V gene has CDR1 GTSNPN and CDR2 SVGIG (reference sequence). CDR3 amino acids: CAWRQGAYGYTF. Written as DNA, the CDR3 is TGTGCCTGGAGACAGGGGGCCTATGGCTACACCTTC.

The V and J genes are TRBV30 and TRBJ1-6; D is perhaps TRBD1 (5 bases). Germline V gene data show CDR1 as GTSNPN and CDR2 as SVGIG (reference sequence). Trimming stripped 3 bases from V and 1 base from J, with 10 bases between. The CDR3 extends over 15 amino acids. The CDR3 region has the DNA TGTGCCTGGAGGGACACAGGATCCTATAATTCACCCCTCCACTTT. It encodes CAWRDTGSYNSPLHF.

The V and J genes are TRBV5-4 and TRBJ2-1; 13 nucleotides agree with TRBD2. Looked up from germline, CDR1 is SGHNT and CDR2 is YYREEE (reference sequence). The CDR3 spans 16 residues. The V and J ends lost 3 bases and 2 bases, in that order; junction bases with no gene match: 2. This CDR3 reads CASSSTSGGTYNEQFF. The DNA of the CDR3 is TGTGCCAGCAGCTCGACTAGCGGGGGGACCTACAATGAGCAGTTCTTC.

This chain links TRBV11-2 with TRBJ1-6; 9 bases fit TRBD1. The J segment lost 5 bases and the V segment lost 5 bases, leaving 7 bases of the junction unmatched. The CDR3 covers 16 residues. Per the germline V gene, CDR1 is SGHAT and CDR2 is FQNNGV. The CDR3 loop reads CASSVSGQGNNSPLHF. CDR3 in DNA: TGTGCCAGCAGCGTGTCAGGACAGGGGAATAATTCACCCCTCCACTTT.

This chain joins TRBV3-1 (or the pseudogene TRBV3-2) and TRBJ2-3, with TRBD2 matching over 7 bases. With 2 bases clipped from V and 9 bases from J, the junction kept 14 bases outside the gene matches. CDR1 is LGHDT, CDR2 YNNKEL, per germline (reference sequence). This CDR3 is 16 amino acids long. The CDR3 DNA follows: TGTGCCAGCAGCCAACAAGCGGGACCTAGATTAGGAACGCAGTATTTT. This codes for CASSQQAGPRLGTQYF.

The chain combines TRBV30 with TRBJ1-2; D remains unclear. The V gene's germline CDR1 is GTSNPN and CDR2 SVGIG (reference sequence). V was clipped by 5 bases and J by 3 bases, with 16 bases between them. The CDR3 is 14 amino acids. The CDR3 DNA reads TGTGCCTGGTCCTCACCTACTGATTACTATGGCTACACCTTC. Translated: CAWSSPTDYYGYTF.

The gene calls are TRBV15 and TRBJ1-1; 8 positions match TRBD1. V lost 0 bases, J lost 4 bases, and 10 bases stayed unmatched. Germline values: CDR1 LNHNV, CDR2 YYDKDF (reference sequence). This CDR3 is 17 amino acids long. The CDR3 protein is CATSREEAGGLSTEAFF. As DNA, the CDR3 is TGTGCCACCAGCAGAGAAGAGGCAGGGGGCCTTAGCACTGAAGCTTTCTTT.

J is TRBJ1-1 and V is TRBV4-1; D is possibly TRBD1 (5 bases). The V gene's germline CDR1 is MGHRA and CDR2 YSYEKL. Trimming left V 4 bases short and J 4 bases short, with 16 bases between. The CDR3 contains 15 residues. CDR3 DNA sequence: TGCGCCAGCAGCCTCGGGGAGGGGCTCAGCACTGAAGCTTTCTTT. It specifies CASSLGEGLSTEAFF.

The chain has TRBV19 and TRBJ1-5, with D uncertain. Trimming cost V 5 bases and J 0 bases, with 23 bases left between them. Germline CDR1 LNHDA, CDR2 SQIVND (reference sequence). The CDR3 totals 19 residues. The CDR3 DNA follows: TGTGCCAGTAGTTTGTTCCCACGAGATCTTAGTTCTAGCAATCAGCCCCAGCATTTT. Its translation: CASSLFPRDLSSSNQPQHF.

The V call is TRBV5-6, the J call TRBJ2-7; the D gene is possibly TRBD1 (5 bases). The length of the CDR3 is 13 residues. V was clipped by 0 bases and J by 5 bases, with 9 bases between them. Germline CDR1 and CDR2: SGHDT and YYEEEE. CDR3 region: CASSLEQVNEQYF. The CDR3 coding sequence is TGTGCCAGCAGCTTGGAACAGGTGAACGAGCAGTACTTC. Together with reference TRBV5-6 and TRBJ2-7, the CDR3 gives the full variable domain: DAGVTQSPTHLIKTRGQQVTLRCSPKSGHDTVSWYQQALGQGPQFIFQYYEEEERQRGNFPDRFSGHQFPNYSSELNVNALLLGDSALYLCASSLEQVNEQYFGPGTRLTVT.